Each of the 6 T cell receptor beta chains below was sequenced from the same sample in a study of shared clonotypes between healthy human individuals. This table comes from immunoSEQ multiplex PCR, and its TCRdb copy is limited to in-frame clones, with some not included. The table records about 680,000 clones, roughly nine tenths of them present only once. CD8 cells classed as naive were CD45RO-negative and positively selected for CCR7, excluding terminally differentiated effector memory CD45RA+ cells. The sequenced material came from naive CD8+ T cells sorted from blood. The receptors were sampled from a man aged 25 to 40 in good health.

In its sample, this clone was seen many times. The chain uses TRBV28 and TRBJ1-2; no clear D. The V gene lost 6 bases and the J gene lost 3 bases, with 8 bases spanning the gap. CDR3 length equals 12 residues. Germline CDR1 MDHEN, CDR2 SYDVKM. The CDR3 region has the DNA TGTGCCAGCAGGACGGCGGACTATGGCTACACCTTC. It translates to CASRTADYGYTF.

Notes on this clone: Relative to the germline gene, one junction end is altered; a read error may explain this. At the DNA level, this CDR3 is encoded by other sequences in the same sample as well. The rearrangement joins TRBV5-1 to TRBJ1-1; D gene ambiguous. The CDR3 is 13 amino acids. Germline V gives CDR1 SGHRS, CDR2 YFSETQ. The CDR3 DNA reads TGCGCTAGCAGAGAGACGGGGAGCACTGAAGCTTTCTTT. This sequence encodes CASRETGSTEAFF.

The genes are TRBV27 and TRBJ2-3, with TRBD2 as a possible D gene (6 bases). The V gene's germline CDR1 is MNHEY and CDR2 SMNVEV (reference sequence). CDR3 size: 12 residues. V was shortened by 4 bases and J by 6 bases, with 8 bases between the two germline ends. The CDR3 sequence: CASSWSGDTQYF. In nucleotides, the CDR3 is TGTGCCAGCAGTTGGAGCGGGGATACGCAGTATTTT.

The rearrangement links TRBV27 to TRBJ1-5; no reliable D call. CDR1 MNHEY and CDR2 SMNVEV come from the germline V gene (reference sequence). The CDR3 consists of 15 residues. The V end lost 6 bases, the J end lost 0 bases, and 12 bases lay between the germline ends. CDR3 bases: TGTGCCAGCAGGTTTGCAGCTCTTAGCAATCAGCCCCAGCATTTT. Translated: CASRFAALSNQPQHF.

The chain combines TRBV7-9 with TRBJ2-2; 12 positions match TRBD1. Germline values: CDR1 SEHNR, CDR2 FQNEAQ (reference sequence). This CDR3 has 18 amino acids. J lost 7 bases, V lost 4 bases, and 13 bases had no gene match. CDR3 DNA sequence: TGTGCCAGCAGCTCCAACGCCGGGACAGGGGGCGCGTTCGGGGAGCTGTTTTTT. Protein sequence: CASSSNAGTGGAFGELFF.

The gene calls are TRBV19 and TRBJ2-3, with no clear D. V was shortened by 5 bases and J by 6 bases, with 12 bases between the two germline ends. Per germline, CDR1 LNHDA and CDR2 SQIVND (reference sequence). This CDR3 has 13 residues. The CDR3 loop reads CASSLTRTDTQYF. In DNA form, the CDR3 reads TGTGCCAGTAGTTTGACCAGAACGGATACGCAGTATTTT.